The 6 T cell receptor beta chains reported below all come from one sample, sequenced in a study of CD8+ T cells in alopecia areata. Sequencing templates came from extracted RNA that was reverse transcribed into cDNA. Assay: immunoSEQ multiplex PCR; the TCRdb copy retains only in-frame clones and omits some. The sample yields about 180,000 clones, around 63% seen once. The material sequenced was CD4+ T cells sorted from blood, taken at week 0. All receptors come from a human donor with alopecia areata.

This clone appeared a single time. This chain connects TRBV28 to TRBJ2-2; D unclear. Germline V lookup: CDR1 MDHEN, CDR2 SYDVKM. The V and J ends lost 4 bases and 4 bases respectively, with 7 bases between them. The length of the CDR3 is 13 residues. The CDR3 region is CASSSSSTGELFF. The DNA for the CDR3 is TGTGCCAGCAGTTCCAGTAGCACCGGGGAGCTGTTTTTT.

The chain couples TRBV30 to TRBJ1-2; D is ambiguous. Germline V gives CDR1 GTSNPN, CDR2 SVGIG (reference sequence). V lost 0 bases and J 4 bases, leaving 12 bases between the germline ends. There are 14 residues in the CDR3. The DNA of the CDR3 is TGTGCCTGGAGTGTAGAGGTCCTCCGCTATGGCTACACCTTC. Its translation is CAWSVEVLRYGYTF.

This clone was seen a handful of times. V is TRBV9 and J is TRBJ2-2; D perhaps matches TRBD1 (5 bases). Germline V lookup: CDR1 SGDLS, CDR2 YYNGEE. The CDR3 has 14 residues. V dropped 1 base and J dropped 1 base, with 5 bases sitting between them. The CDR3 sequence is CASSVQGNTGELFF. DNA of the CDR3: TGTGCCAGCAGCGTACAGGGGAACACCGGGGAGCTGTTTTTT.

The rearrangement uses TRBV29-1 and TRBJ2-3; 7 positions agree with TRBD2. Germline V gene data show CDR1 as SQVTM and CDR2 as ANQGSEA. With 4 bases clipped from V and 4 bases from J, the junction kept 8 bases outside the gene matches. This CDR3 has 14 amino acids. The CDR3 here is CSVAKGREADTQYF. The CDR3 coding sequence is TGCAGCGTTGCAAAGGGGAGGGAGGCAGATACGCAGTATTTT.

Points on this clone: At one end the junction does not follow the germline gene, possibly because of a read error. The chain joins TRBV2 to TRBJ1-4; D gene unclear. The CDR3 spans 12 residues. Germline CDR1 is SNHLY and CDR2 is FYNNEI. The CDR3 is CASSEARTRVTF. The CDR3 DNA reads as TGTGCCAGCAGTGAAGCGCGAACCCGGGTAACTTTT.

A few counts support this clone. The J gene is TRBJ1-2, the V gene TRBV7-2; tentatively, D is TRBD1 (6 bases). Germline V gene lookup returns CDR1 SGHTA and CDR2 FQGNSA. The length of the CDR3 is 14 residues. The V end lost 6 bases, the J end lost 2 bases, and 13 bases lay between the germline ends. CDR3 nucleotide sequence: TGTGCCAGCAGGATCCCTCAGGGGAACTATGGCTACACCTTC. Amino acid sequence: CASRIPQGNYGYTF.